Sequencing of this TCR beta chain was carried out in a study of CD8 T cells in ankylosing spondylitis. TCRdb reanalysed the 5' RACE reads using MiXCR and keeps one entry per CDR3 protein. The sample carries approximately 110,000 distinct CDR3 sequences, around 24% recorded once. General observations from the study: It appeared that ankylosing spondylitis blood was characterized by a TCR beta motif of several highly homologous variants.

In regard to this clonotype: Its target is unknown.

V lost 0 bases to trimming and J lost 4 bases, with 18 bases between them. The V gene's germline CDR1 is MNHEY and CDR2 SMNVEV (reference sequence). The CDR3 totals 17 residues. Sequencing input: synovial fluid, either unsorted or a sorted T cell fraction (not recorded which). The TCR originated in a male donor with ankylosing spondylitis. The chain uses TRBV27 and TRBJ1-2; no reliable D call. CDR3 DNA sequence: TGTGCCAGCAGTTTATCGATGGACCAAGGGTGGGGCTATGGCTACACCTTC. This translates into CASSLSMDQGWGYGYTF.